These 5 T cell receptor beta chains were sequenced from one sample in a study of CD4 and CD8 cells across lung adenocarcinoma regions. MiXCR, run by TCRdb on the PCR reads, gives a single entry per CDR3 protein. The table lists 5,200 or so distinct CDR3 sequences, approximately 51% of them singletons. The source material was CD8+ T cells from the margin of a lung tumor. These receptors originate from a male donor with lung adenocarcinoma. The CD4 and CD8 labels of this study may be unreliable.

With regard to this clonotype: Its ends do not fully match the called genes, so a read error is possible. In DNA, the CDR3 is TGTGCCAGCAGTGAACTGGCTAGGAGCACCGGGACGCTGTATTTT. This codes for CASSELARSTGTLYF. The chain employs TRBV6-1 and TRBJ2-3, with D perhaps TRBD1 or TRBD2 (5 bases each). The germline V gene encodes CDR1 MNHNS and CDR2 SASEGT. This CDR3 has 15 amino acids.

This clonotype was seen at least ten times. This chain joins TRBV27 and TRBJ2-1; D is perhaps TRBD2 (5 bases). CDR1 and CDR2 from the germline V gene are MNHEY and SMNVEV (reference sequence). The CDR3 contains 15 residues. V lost 3 bases and J lost 0, with 9 bases in between. The CDR3 loop is CASSFGLSSYNEQFF. The DNA for the CDR3 is TGTGCCAGCAGTTTTGGACTTAGCTCCTACAATGAGCAGTTCTTC.

V gene TRBV12-3 or TRBV12-4 combines with J gene TRBJ2-3; D unresolved. V lost 3 bases to trimming and J lost 6 bases, with 16 bases between them. The CDR3 has 15 amino acids. CDR3 nucleotides: TGTGCCAGCAGTTTGGCAAATCCTCAATTCGATACGCAGTATTTT. Amino acid sequence: CASSLANPQFDTQYF.

This chain connects TRBV6-1 to TRBJ1-2, with no clear D. CDR1 is MNHNS and CDR2 is SASEGT in the germline V gene. The V and J ends lost 6 bases and 4 bases respectively, with 12 bases between them. This CDR3 spans 13 amino acids. This CDR3 is CASRVTRPYGYTF. The CDR3 region has the DNA TGTGCCAGCAGAGTGACGCGCCCCTATGGCTACACCTTC.

This sequence joins TRBV6-1 and TRBJ2-1; tentatively, D is TRBD2 (6 bases). There are 16 residues in the CDR3. Trimming shortened V by 2 bases and J by 0 bases, and 11 bases separated the two germline ends. The germline V gene has CDR1 MNHNS and CDR2 SASEGT. CDR3 sequence reads: CASSERAGSSYNEQFF. In nucleotides, the CDR3 is TGTGCCAGCAGTGAACGGGCGGGAAGCTCCTACAATGAGCAGTTCTTC.